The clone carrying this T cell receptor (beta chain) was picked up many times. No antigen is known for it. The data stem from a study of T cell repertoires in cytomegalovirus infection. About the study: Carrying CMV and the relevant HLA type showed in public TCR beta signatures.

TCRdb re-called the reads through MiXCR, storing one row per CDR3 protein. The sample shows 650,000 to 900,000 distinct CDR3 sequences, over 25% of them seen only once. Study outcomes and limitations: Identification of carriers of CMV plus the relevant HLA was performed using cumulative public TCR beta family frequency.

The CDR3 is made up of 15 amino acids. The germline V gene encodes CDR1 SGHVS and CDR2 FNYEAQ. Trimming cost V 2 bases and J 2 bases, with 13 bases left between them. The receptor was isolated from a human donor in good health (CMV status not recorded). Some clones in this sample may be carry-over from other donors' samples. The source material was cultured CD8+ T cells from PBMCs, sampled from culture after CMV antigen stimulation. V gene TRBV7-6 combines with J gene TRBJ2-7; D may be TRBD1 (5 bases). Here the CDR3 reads CASSLTGEATYEQYF. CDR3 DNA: TGTGCCAGCAGCTTAACAGGCGAGGCTACCTACGAGCAGTACTTC.